This TCR beta chain was found in a study of T cell repertoires in cytomegalovirus infection. Study details: Recently identified HLA-C-restricted and well-studied HLA-B-restricted CMV epitopes were used. Both CMV infection and a matching HLA type were indicated by public TCR beta signatures. General study results and limits: The study found HLA-C-restricted CMV-specific TCR beta clonotypes dominating the ex vivo response.

In TCRdb, the reads were re-called with MiXCR into one record per CDR3 protein. The table lists about a million distinct CDR3 sequences, around 29% of them singletons, with over 11% in the top ten. There are a few counts of this clonotype. Antigen unknown. There are 16 residues in the CDR3. Trimming shortened V by 5 bases and J by 8 bases, and 22 bases separated the two germline ends. Germline V CDR1 and CDR2: SGHDN, FVKESK. The V gene is TRBV14, the J gene TRBJ2-1; tentative D call: TRBD2 (5 bases). The origin of this receptor is a human donor in good health (CMV status not recorded). Some clones in this sample may be carry-over from other donors' samples. The source was cultured CD8+ T cells from PBMCs, collected from culture after CMV antigen stimulation. The CDR3 is CASSNRTALRRDEQFF. CDR3 DNA: TGTGCCAGCAGCAACCGGACTGCCCTCCGGCGGGATGAGCAGTTCTTC.